The clone carrying this T cell receptor beta chain has only a few counts. The target antigen is unknown. The data stem from a study of cytomegalovirus exposure and HLA in healthy donors. The CDR3 spans 16 residues. The V gene's germline CDR1 is SGHNT and CDR2 YYREEE (reference sequence). V was pared by 4 bases and J by 4 bases, with 11 bases of the junction left unmatched. Findings and limits, study-wide: An observed cluster of highly shared sequence variants was recorded as a likely sequencing artifact. Analyzed later, most CMV-associated TCR beta chains appeared HLA-restricted. A list of around 150 TCR beta chains associated with cytomegalovirus was given. An analysis was carried out later, and it reportedly showed fewer N-insertions in an Asian-associated ancestry cluster than the approximately 710-donor mean.

PCR employed 60 Vbeta and 13 Jbeta primers. Method: immunoSEQ multiplex PCR; TCRdb's copy keeps in-frame clones and lacks some. Among around 160,000 clones listed, roughly 72% were seen once. The sample comprised PBMCs. The J gene is TRBJ2-5, the V gene TRBV5-4; 9 bases align to TRBD2. This sequence was found in a middle-aged woman in good health and CMV-seronegative. The CDR3 is CASSPGVGGRAETQYF. For the CDR3, the DNA is TGTGCCAGCAGCCCGGGAGTTGGCGGGAGGGCAGAGACCCAGTACTTC.